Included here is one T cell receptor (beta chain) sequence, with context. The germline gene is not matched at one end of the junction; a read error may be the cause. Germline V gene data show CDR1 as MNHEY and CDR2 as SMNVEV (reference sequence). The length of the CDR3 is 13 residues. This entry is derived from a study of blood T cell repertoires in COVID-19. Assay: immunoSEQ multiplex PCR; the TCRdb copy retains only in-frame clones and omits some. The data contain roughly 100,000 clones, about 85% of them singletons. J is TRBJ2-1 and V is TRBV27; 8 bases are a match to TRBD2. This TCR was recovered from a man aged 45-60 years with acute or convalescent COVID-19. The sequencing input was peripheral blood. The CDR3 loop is CASTLAGSNEQFF. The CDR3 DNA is TGTGCCAGCACTTTAGCGGGATCGAATGAGCAGTTCTTC.